The clone carrying this T cell receptor (beta chain) has ten or more counts. Its antigen is currently unknown. The germline V gene encodes CDR1 SGHAT and CDR2 FQNNGV. V gave up 5 bases and J gave up 8 bases, with 9 bases separating them. The CDR3 has 11 amino acids. Through Arm-PCR of CDR3 regions and iRepertoire HTBI primers, TCR beta libraries were built. Using its own MiXCR run on the multiplex PCR reads, TCRdb lists one record per CDR3 protein. The sample yields around 450,000 distinct CDR3 sequences, roughly a fifth seen once. Time point noted: persistent/refractory GD, antithyroid drugs over 5 years with positive TRAb. Construction of the TCR library relied on RNA isolated from PBMCs. The entry originates in a study of regulatory T cells in long-lasting Graves disease. Study information: Treatment with antithyroid drugs for over 5 years, together with positive TSH receptor antibodies, meant persistent Graves' disease. Study observations and caveats: The work looked only at peripheral blood and did not look at thyroid tissue.

Sequences were derived from peripheral blood mononuclear cells (PBMCs), sampled when the disease was refractory, from a patient treated with antithyroid drugs. V is TRBV11-2 and J is TRBJ1-2; D is ambiguous. The receptor was isolated from a female donor with Graves disease. This chain's CDR3 is CASSPDGGYTF. The CDR3 DNA is TGTGCCAGCAGCCCCGATGGGGGCTACACCTTC.